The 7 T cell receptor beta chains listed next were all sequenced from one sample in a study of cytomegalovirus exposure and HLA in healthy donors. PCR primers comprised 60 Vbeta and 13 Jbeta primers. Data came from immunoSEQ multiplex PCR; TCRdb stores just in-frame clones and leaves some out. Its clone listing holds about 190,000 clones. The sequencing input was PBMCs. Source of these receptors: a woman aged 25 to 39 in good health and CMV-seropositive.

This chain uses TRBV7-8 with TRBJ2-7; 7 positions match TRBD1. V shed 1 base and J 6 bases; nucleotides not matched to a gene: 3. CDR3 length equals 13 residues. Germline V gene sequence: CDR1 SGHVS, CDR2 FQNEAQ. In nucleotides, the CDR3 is TGTGCCAGCAGCTTAGACAGGGGAAGCGAGCAGTACTTC. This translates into CASSLDRGSEQYF.

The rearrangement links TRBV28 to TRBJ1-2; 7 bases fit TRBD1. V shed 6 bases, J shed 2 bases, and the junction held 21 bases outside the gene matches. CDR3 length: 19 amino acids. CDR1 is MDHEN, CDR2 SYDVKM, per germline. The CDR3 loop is CASSLPGTAKYGGNYGYTF. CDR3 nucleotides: TGTGCCAGCAGCCTTCCCGGGACAGCAAAATATGGGGGAAACTATGGCTACACCTTC.

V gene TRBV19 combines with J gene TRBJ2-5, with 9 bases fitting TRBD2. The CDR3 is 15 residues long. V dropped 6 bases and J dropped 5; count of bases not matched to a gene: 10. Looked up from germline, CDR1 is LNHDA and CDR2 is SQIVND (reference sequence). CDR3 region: CASSLGLASWETQYF. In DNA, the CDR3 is TGTGCCAGTAGCCTCGGACTAGCGTCTTGGGAGACCCAGTACTTC.

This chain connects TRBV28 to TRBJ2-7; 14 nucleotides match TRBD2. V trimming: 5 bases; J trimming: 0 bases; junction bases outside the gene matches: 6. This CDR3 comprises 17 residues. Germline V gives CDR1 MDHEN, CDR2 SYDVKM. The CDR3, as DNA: TGTGCCAGCAGTCGACCGGGACTAGCGGGAGTCTCCTACGAGCAGTACTTC. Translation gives CASSRPGLAGVSYEQYF.

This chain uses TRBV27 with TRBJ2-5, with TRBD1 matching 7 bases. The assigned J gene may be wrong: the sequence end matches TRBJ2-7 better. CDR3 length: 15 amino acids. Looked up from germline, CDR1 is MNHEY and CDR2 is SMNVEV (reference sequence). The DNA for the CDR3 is TGTGCCAGCACTCCTCGACAGGGTATTTCGGTCGAGCAGTACTTC. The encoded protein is CASTPRQGISVEQYF.

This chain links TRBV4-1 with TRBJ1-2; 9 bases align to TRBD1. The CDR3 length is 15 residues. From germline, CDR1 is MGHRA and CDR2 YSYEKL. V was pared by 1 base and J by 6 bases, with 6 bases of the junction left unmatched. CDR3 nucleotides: TGCGCCAGCAGCCAAGGGGGACAGGGCCGGGATGGCTACACCTTC. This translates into CASSQGGQGRDGYTF.

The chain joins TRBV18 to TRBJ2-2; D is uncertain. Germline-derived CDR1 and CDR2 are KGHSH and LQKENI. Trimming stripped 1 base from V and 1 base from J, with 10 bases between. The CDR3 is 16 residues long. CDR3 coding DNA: TGTGCCAGCTCACCACGGTTCGGCGGGAACACCGGGGAGCTGTTTTTT. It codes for CASSPRFGGNTGELFF. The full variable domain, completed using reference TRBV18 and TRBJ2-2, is NAGVMQNPRHLVRRRGQEARLRCSPMKGHSHVYWYRQLPEEGLKFMVYLQKENIIDESGMPKERFSAEFPKEGPSILRIQQVVRGDSAAYFCASSPRFGGNTGELFFGEGSRLTVL.